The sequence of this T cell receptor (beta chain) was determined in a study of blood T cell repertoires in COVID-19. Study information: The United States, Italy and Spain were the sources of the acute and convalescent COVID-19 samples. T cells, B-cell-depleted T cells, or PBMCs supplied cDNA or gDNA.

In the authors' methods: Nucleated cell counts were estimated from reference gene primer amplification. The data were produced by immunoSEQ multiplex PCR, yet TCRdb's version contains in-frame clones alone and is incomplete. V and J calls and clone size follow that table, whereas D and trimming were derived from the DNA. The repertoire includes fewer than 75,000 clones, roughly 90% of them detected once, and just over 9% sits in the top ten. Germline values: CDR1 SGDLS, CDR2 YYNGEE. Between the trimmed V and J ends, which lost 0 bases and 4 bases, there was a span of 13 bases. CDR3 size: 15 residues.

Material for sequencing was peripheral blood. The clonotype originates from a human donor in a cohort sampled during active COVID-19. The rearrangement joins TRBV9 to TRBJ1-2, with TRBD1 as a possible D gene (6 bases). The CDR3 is CASSVGGGTSYGYTF. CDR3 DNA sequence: TGTGCCAGCAGCGTAGGGGGAGGGACAAGCTATGGCTACACCTTC.